This T cell receptor (beta chain) was observed in a study of blood T cell repertoires in COVID-19. The ends were cut back, 1 base at V and 4 bases at J, with 12 bases in the middle. Germline V lookup: CDR1 SGHTA, CDR2 FQGNSA. The CDR3 spans 15 residues. This clone was observed once. This table comes from immunoSEQ multiplex PCR, and its TCRdb copy is limited to in-frame clones, with some not included. The sample includes about 320,000 clones, about four fifths of them seen just once. The rearrangement uses TRBV7-2 and TRBJ2-3; no clear D. The sequenced sample was peripheral blood. The TCR sequence derives from a woman aged 50 to 65 with acute or convalescent COVID-19. The CDR3 nucleotides read TGTGCCAGCAGCTTAGACGCCGGCGGCGCAGATACGCAGTATTTT. It codes for CASSLDAGGADTQYF.